Below are 9 T cell receptor beta chains sequenced from a single sample in a study of blood T cell repertoires in COVID-19 (dated by TCRdb to about 2020). Library creation used the immunoSEQ multiplex PCR assay. TCRdb retrieved this table from immuneACCESS and kept in-frame rearrangements only. Not all clones are present; in checked studies, unresolved V genes account for under half, and no reason is known for the remainder. The table for this sample lists 150,000 to 200,000 clones; roughly 82% of them were counted only once. The ten largest clones capture roughly 5% of the sample. The sample comprised peripheral blood. The source of these receptors is a woman aged 30 to 39 with acute or convalescent COVID-19.

This chain uses TRBV4-2 with TRBJ2-2; tentative D call: TRBD2 (6 bases). This CDR3 spans 16 amino acids. Germline CDR1 and CDR2: LGHNA and YNFKEQ. The V and J ends lost 3 bases and 4 bases respectively, with 15 bases between them. As DNA, the CDR3 is TGTGCCAGCAGCCAGGCGTCTAGCGTTTCCACCGGGGAGCTGTTTTTT. It yields the protein CASSQASSVSTGELFF.

The chain joins TRBV4-1 to TRBJ2-1; 10 bases align to TRBD1. Germline V gives CDR1 MGHRA, CDR2 YSYEKL. V lost 3 bases, J lost 8 bases, and 4 bases stayed unmatched. This CDR3 region has 14 residues. The DNA of the CDR3 is TGCGCCAGCAGCCAGACAGGGGGCCGGGATGAGCAGTTCTTC. Its translation is CASSQTGGRDEQFF.

This chain connects TRBV5-8 to TRBJ1-2; TRBD1 matches at 11 bases. Germline V gene lookup returns CDR1 SGHTS and CDR2 YDEGEE. The CDR3 covers 15 residues. V dropped 4 bases and J dropped 9; count of bases not matched to a gene: 11. CDR3 sequence (DNA): TGTGCCAGCAGCCAAAGGACAGGGGGCCCTCCGAGCTACACCTTC. It encodes CASSQRTGGPPSYTF.

In its sample, this clone was seen a few times. The chain has TRBV3-1 (or the pseudogene TRBV3-2) and TRBJ2-1, with TRBD1 matching over 8 bases. The CDR3 contains 17 residues. V lost 4 bases and J lost 7; bases outside the gene matches: 15. CDR1 is LGHDT and CDR2 is YNNKEL in the germline V gene (reference sequence). The CDR3 sequence: CASSRRGGTGRRNEQFF. CDR3 bases: TGTGCCAGCAGCCGCCGAGGGGGGACAGGTCGAAGAAATGAGCAGTTCTTC.

This chain joins TRBV2 and TRBJ1-5; no reliable D call. The length of the CDR3 is 14 residues. V dropped 5 bases and J dropped 4 bases, with 12 bases sitting between them. Looked up from germline, CDR1 is SNHLY and CDR2 is FYNNEI. This CDR3 is CASSPNLINQPQHF. CDR3 nucleotide sequence: TGTGCCAGCAGTCCAAACCTAATAAATCAGCCCCAGCATTTT.

The chain links TRBV30 to TRBJ1-6; D is uncertain. Germline CDR1 and CDR2: GTSNPN and SVGIG (reference sequence). V was trimmed by 0 bases and J by 8 bases, leaving 11 bases between them. This CDR3 has 14 residues. CDR3 residues: CAWSVSAADSPLHF. DNA for the CDR3: TGTGCCTGGAGTGTATCTGCCGCAGATTCACCCCTCCACTTT.

J is TRBJ2-3 and V is TRBV5-4; maybe TRBD2 (5 bases). CDR1 SGHNT and CDR2 YYREEE come from the germline V gene (reference sequence). The CDR3 totals 16 residues. Trimming shortened V by 3 bases and J by 0 bases, and 14 bases separated the two germline ends. DNA for the CDR3: TGTGCCAGCAGCTATGGACTTCCCCTTAGCACAGATACGCAGTATTTT. It translates to CASSYGLPLSTDTQYF.

The chain couples TRBV5-1 to TRBJ1-2; TRBD1 aligns across 8 bases. CDR3 length equals 14 residues. V shed 1 base and J 8 bases; nucleotides not matched to a gene: 7. Germline values: CDR1 SGHRS, CDR2 YFSETQ. The CDR3 sequence is CASSLKAGGWGYTF. The CDR3 nucleotides are TGCGCCAGCAGCTTGAAGGCAGGGGGCTGGGGCTACACCTTC. Variable domain in full (rest from reference TRBV5-1 and TRBJ1-2): KAGVTQTPRYLIKTRGQQVTLSCSPISGHRSVSWYQQTPGQGLQFLFEYFSETQRNKGNFPGRFSGRQFSNSRSEMNVSTLELGDSALYLCASSLKAGGWGYTFGSGTRLTVV.

This clone has only one observation. This chain connects TRBV5-6 to TRBJ2-1; TRBD1 might be the D (5 bases). The CDR3 spans 15 residues. Germline lookup yields CDR1 SGHDT and CDR2 YYEEEE. Trimming stripped 0 bases from V and 4 bases from J, with 11 bases between. CDR3 sequence: CASSLGWGEYNEQFF. Here the CDR3 DNA reads TGTGCCAGCAGCTTGGGGTGGGGCGAATACAATGAGCAGTTCTTC.